This passage covers 2 T cell receptor beta chains from one sample sequenced in a study of blood T cells in healthy people across ages. A second PCR, run for about 6 to 11 cycles, used a sample-barcoded 5' primer plus a J-beta primer mix. MiXCR, applied by TCRdb to the 5' RACE reads, yields one record per CDR3 protein. The table records around 1,100,000 distinct CDR3 sequences, 35% to 40% of them present only once. Sequences were obtained from blood. These receptors were taken from a man aged 18-30 years in good health.

The V gene is TRBV6-2 or TRBV6-3, the J gene TRBJ1-1; maybe TRBD1 (5 bases). CDR3 length: 14 amino acids. V lost 6 bases and J 6 bases, leaving 17 bases between the germline ends. Germline V CDR1 and CDR2: MNHEY, SVGEGT. CDR3 sequence (DNA): TGTGCCAGCAGATCGGACGGGGCTGCGGCTGAAGCTTTCTTT. It specifies CASRSDGAAAEAFF.

Remarks on this clonotype: A much larger clone differs from this one at a single base, so this may be a read error. The chain links TRBV20-1 to TRBJ2-1; D assignment may be TRBD1 or TRBD2 (5 bases each). Germline-derived CDR1 and CDR2 are DFQATT and SNEGSKA (reference sequence). This CDR3 has 18 residues. Trimming took 1 base from V and 0 from J, leaving 19 bases between them. CDR3 bases: TGCAGTGCTAGAGGTGCTCGCCTTCCAGGGAGCTCCTACAATGAGCAGTTCTTC. Protein sequence: CSARGARLPGSSYNEQFF.